These T cell receptor beta chains were read from a single sample in a study of blood T cell repertoires in COVID-19. Profiling relied on immunoSEQ multiplex PCR, and the TCRdb table lists in-frame clones only, not all of them. The sample consists of approximately 89,000 clones, 85% to 90% of them appearing once. The specimen was peripheral blood. The receptor set was obtained from a woman in her seventies with acute or convalescent COVID-19. The CDR3 runs from the conserved cysteine through the conserved F or W. The D gene is left open where the match is weak. Clone size is given for some rows only: seen once, a few or many times, or a class if the clone is expanded.

15,NA,NA,TRBV21-1,TRBJ1-2,TGTGCCAGCAGCAAAAACAGGGCTGGTTCCTATGGCTACACCTTC,CASSKNRAGSYGYTF
15,NA,NA,TRBV6-5,TRBJ2-3,TGTGCCAGCAGACCCTCGGAGTGGTTCACAGATACGCAGTATTTT,CASRPSEWFTDTQYF
13,NA,TRBD1,TRBV2,TRBJ1-6,TGTGCCAGCCGGGAGGGGGCCCCTTCACCCCTCCACTTT,CASREGAPSPLHF
16,NA,TRBD2,TRBV5-4,TRBJ2-2,TGTGCCAGCAGCTTGGTGGCGGGGGGGCACAACGGGGAGCTGTTTTTT,CASSLVAGGHNGELFF
14,NA,TRBD2,TRBV5-1,TRBJ2-1,TGCGCCAGCAGCCCGGGACTAGATTACAATGAGCAGTTCTTC,CASSPGLDYNEQFF
15,NA,NA,TRBV7-8,TRBJ2-5,TGTGCCAGCAGCTTCGAGGCCCGGGTGGGAGAGACCCAGTACTTC,CASSFEARVGETQYF
16,NA,TRBD1,TRBV4-3,TRBJ1-1,TGCGCCAGCAGCCAAGAACACGGGACAGTGAACACTGAAGCTTTCTTT,CASSQEHGTVNTEAFF
16,NA,TRBD1,TRBV29-1,TRBJ2-6,TGCAGCGTTGAAGGGACAGGGCGGTCTGGGGCCAACGTCCTGACTTTC,CSVEGTGRSGANVLTF
16,medium-sized,TRBD2,TRBV10-3,TRBJ2-2,TGTGCCATCAGTGAGTCCTTGACTAGCGGGGACGGGGAGCTGTTTTTT,CAISESLTSGDGELFF
16,NA,NA,TRBV27,TRBJ2-3,TGTGCCAGCAGCCAATCAGGGGGGACTAGCACAGATACGCAGTATTTT,CASSQSGGTSTDTQYF
13,NA,NA,TRBV6-5,TRBJ1-1,TGTGCCAGCCTCTTTCGGGGGGGGACTGAAGCTTTCTTT,CASLFRGGTEAFF
16,few,TRBD1,TRBV7-2,TRBJ2-6,TGTGCCAGCAGCGCCAGGACAGGGCCCGGGGCCAACGTCCTGACTTTC,CASSARTGPGANVLTF
12,NA,NA,TRBV13,TRBJ1-5,TGTGCCAGCAGCTTGGGGAGTCAGCCCCAGCATTTT,CASSLGSQPQHF
17,many,TRBD2,TRBV24-1,TRBJ2-1,TGTGCCACCAGTGGTCCAAATAGCGGGAGAAGCTACAATGAGCAGTTCTTC,CATSGPNSGRSYNEQFF
16,NA,TRBD1,TRBV19,TRBJ1-5,TGTGCCAGTAGTCCTTTAGACAGGGGTGGGAATCAGCCCCAGCATTTT,CASSPLDRGGNQPQHF
13,NA,TRBD1,TRBV5-1,TRBJ2-5,TGCGCCAGCAGCTTACAGGGGCAAGAGACCCAGTACTTC,CASSLQGQETQYF
15,NA,TRBD1,TRBV2,TRBJ1-3,TGTGCCAGCAGTGAAGTCGCAGGGGGCCGAAACACCATATATTTT,CASSEVAGGRNTIYF
13,NA,TRBD1,TRBV27,TRBJ2-1,TGTGCCAGCAGTTGGCCAGGGGGCAATGAGCAGTTCTTC,CASSWPGGNEQFF
13,NA,NA,TRBV19,TRBJ2-2,TGTGCCAGTAAGGGGTCGGACACCGGGGAGCTGTTTTTT,CASKGSDTGELFF
17,once,NA,TRBV4-1,TRBJ1-5,TGCGCCAGCAGCCAAGAAGGGGCCCATCACGGCAATCAGCCCCAGCATTTT,CASSQEGAHHGNQPQHF
15,once,TRBD2,TRBV2,TRBJ2-3,TGTGCCAGCAGATCGACTAGCGGGAGGGCAGATACGCAGTATTTT,CASRSTSGRADTQYF
15,NA,NA,TRBV5-4,TRBJ1-1,TGTGCCAGCAGCTTGGGTTTAGGGGAGAACACTGAAGCTTTCTTT,CASSLGLGENTEAFF
16,NA,TRBD1,TRBV19,TRBJ1-1,TGTGCCAGTAGTATACGAGGGGGCAGGGGAAACACTGAAGCTTTCTTT,CASSIRGGRGNTEAFF
15,NA,TRBD2,TRBV14,TRBJ2-5,TGTGCCAGCAGCCAAGGTAGCGGGAAGCAAGAGACCCAGTACTTC,CASSQGSGKQETQYF
12,once,TRBD1,TRBV11-2,TRBJ1-1,TGTGCCAGCAGCGACGACAGGGAGGCAGCTTTCTTT,CASSDDREAAFF
16,once,TRBD2,TRBV19,TRBJ2-3,TGTGCCAGTAGTATCGAGGCTAGCGGGAGGGCCGGGGTGGAGTATTTT,CASSIEASGRAGVEYF
15,NA,TRBD2,TRBV18,TRBJ2-1,TGTGCCAGCTCACCATCCGGGGGGGCCAACAATGAGCAGTTCTTC,CASSPSGGANNEQFF
13,NA,TRBD1,TRBV10-3,TRBJ2-5,TGTGCCATTAGACAGGGAGCAGGGGAGACCCAGTACTTC,CAIRQGAGETQYF
14,NA,NA,TRBV11-2,TRBJ2-1,TGTGCCAGCAGGTCTCGAAAGCGGTGCAATGAGCAGTTCTTC,CASRSRKRCNEQFF
16,NA,TRBD2,TRBV18,TRBJ2-1,TGTGCCAGCTCGCCTAGACTAGCGGGAGGCGTCGATGAGCAGTTCTTC,CASSPRLAGGVDEQFF
12,NA,NA,TRBV24-1,TRBJ1-3,TGTGCCACCCAGGGTTCTGGAAACACCATATATTTT,CATQGSGNTIYF
15,once,TRBD1,TRBV6-5,TRBJ2-2,TGTGCCAGCAGTTACGGGACAGAGGGAACCGGGGAGCTGTTTTTT,CASSYGTEGTGELFF